The 16 T cell receptor beta chains below all came from one sample that was sequenced in a study of cytomegalovirus exposure and HLA in healthy donors. Vbeta (60) and Jbeta (13) primers were used in the PCR. The protocol was immunoSEQ multiplex PCR, while the TCRdb copy is restricted to in-frame clones and leaves out a portion. The sample consists of roughly 160,000 clones, approximately 78% of them appearing once. Specimen: PBMCs. These receptors were taken from a woman in her thirties in good health and CMV-seropositive.

The chain uses TRBV27 and TRBJ1-2; D gene uncertain. V was shortened by 0 bases and J by 7 bases, with 12 bases between the two germline ends. There are 14 residues in the CDR3. Germline V gene sequence: CDR1 MNHEY, CDR2 SMNVEV (reference sequence). The CDR3 DNA is TGTGCCAGCAGTTTATCCCCTACGGGTACTGGCTACACCTTC. It codes for CASSLSPTGTGYTF.

The V and J genes are TRBV2 and TRBJ1-2; 7 bases are shared with TRBD1. Germline V gene data show CDR1 as SNHLY and CDR2 as FYNNEI. The CDR3 consists of 15 residues. With 2 bases clipped from V and 8 bases from J, the junction kept 11 bases outside the gene matches. This CDR3 reads CASSEQSDRELGYTF. In DNA form, the CDR3 reads TGTGCCAGCAGTGAACAGTCCGACAGGGAACTCGGCTACACCTTC.

The V call is TRBV5-1, the J call TRBJ2-1; no clear D gene. This CDR3 region has 14 residues. The germline V gene encodes CDR1 SGHRS and CDR2 YFSETQ. V was trimmed by 2 bases and J by 3 bases, leaving 9 bases between them. CDR3 nucleotides: TGCGCCAGCAGCTTAATACCGAGCTACAATGAGCAGTTCTTC. Translated, it gives CASSLIPSYNEQFF.

The rearrangement links TRBV2 to TRBJ2-5; D unclear. The CDR3 consists of 11 residues. Deletions cut 9 bases from V and 5 bases from J, with 10 bases between. The germline CDR1 and CDR2 sequences are SNHLY and FYNNEI. The CDR3 here is CASDRVETQYF. DNA of the CDR3: TGTGCCAGTGATAGAGTGGAGACCCAGTACTTC. Based on the CDR3 plus reference TRBV2 and TRBJ2-5, the full variable domain is EPEVTQTPSHQVTQMGQEVILRCVPISNHLYFYWYRQILGQKVEFLVSFYNNEISEKSEIFDDQFSVERPDGSNFTLKIRSTKLEDSAMYFCASDRVETQYFGPGTRLLVL.

Only a few counts were recorded for this clone. The CDR3 reads CASIRTRVSTGELFF. CDR3 DNA sequence: TGTGCCAGCATCCGAACCCGGGTGAGCACCGGGGAGCTGTTTTTT. V gene TRBV6-1 combines with J gene TRBJ2-2; D gene uncertain. Germline V CDR1 and CDR2: MNHNS, SASEGT. V lost 7 bases to trimming and J lost 4 bases, with 16 bases between them. The CDR3 totals 15 residues.

The chain has TRBV10-3 and TRBJ1-3, with 10 bases aligning to TRBD1. The V segment lost 6 bases and the J segment 4 bases; nucleotides outside the gene matches: 12. There are 17 residues in the CDR3. Germline values: CDR1 ENHRY, CDR2 SYGVKD. CDR3 DNA: TGTGCCATCAGCCCCCCGGGACAGGGGACCGAAGGAAACACCATATATTTT. Its translation is CAISPPGQGTEGNTIYF.

This clone was seen a few times. J is TRBJ1-1 and V is TRBV29-1, with 7 bases lining up with TRBD1. The junction had 11 bases not matched to a gene; V was cut back by 7 bases and J by 6 bases. CDR3 size: 13 residues. Germline V gene sequence: CDR1 SQVTM, CDR2 ANQGSEA. The CDR3, as DNA: TGCAGCGGGAGACAGGGAGTGGGTGCTGAAGCTTTCTTT. Translation gives CSGRQGVGAEAFF.

In its sample, this clone was seen a few times. The chain uses TRBV5-4 and TRBJ2-5; TRBD2 aligns across 8 bases. There are 15 residues in the CDR3. The V gene end was trimmed by 7 bases and the J gene end by 5 bases; junction bases not matched to a gene: 13. Per the germline V gene, CDR1 is SGHNT and CDR2 is YYREEE (reference sequence). CDR3: CASRWGGGRRETQYF. Written as DNA, the CDR3 is TGTGCCAGCCGATGGGGCGGGGGGCGGCGTGAGACCCAGTACTTC.

The rearrangement joins TRBV19 to TRBJ1-2, with D perhaps TRBD1 (5 bases). This CDR3 is built from 14 residues. V dropped 5 bases and J dropped 3 bases, with 13 bases sitting between them. Germline CDR1 is LNHDA and CDR2 is SQIVND (reference sequence). The CDR3 is CASSYSGGHYGYTF. The CDR3 coding sequence is TGTGCCAGTAGTTATTCGGGGGGTCACTATGGCTACACCTTC.

V usage is TRBV4-3 and J usage is TRBJ1-2; TRBD1 matches at 9 bases. Germline V gene lookup returns CDR1 LGHNA and CDR2 YSLEER. Unmatched junction bases numbered 5, after V lost 1 base and J lost 5 bases. The CDR3 runs 15 residues. CDR3 amino acids: CASSQGRTGDYGYTF. The CDR3 coding sequence is TGCGCCAGCAGCCAAGGGCGGACAGGGGATTATGGCTACACCTTC.

The chain combines TRBV2 with TRBJ1-2; D is perhaps TRBD1 (6 bases). V was pared by 7 bases and J by 4 bases, with 13 bases between. This CDR3 region has 13 residues. Germline CDR1 reads SNHLY; CDR2 reads FYNNEI. The CDR3 is CASMDSESYGYTF. The CDR3 DNA follows: TGTGCCAGCATGGACAGCGAATCCTATGGCTACACCTTC. Full variable domain (outside the CDR3, taken from reference TRBV2 and TRBJ1-2): EPEVTQTPSHQVTQMGQEVILRCVPISNHLYFYWYRQILGQKVEFLVSFYNNEISEKSEIFDDQFSVERPDGSNFTLKIRSTKLEDSAMYFCASMDSESYGYTFGSGTRLTVV.

This chain joins TRBV2 and TRBJ1-1; 9 bases line up with TRBD1. The CDR3 is made up of 14 amino acids. V lost 6 bases to trimming and J lost 4 bases; unmatched junction nucleotides: 6. Germline CDR1 reads SNHLY; CDR2 reads FYNNEI. In DNA form, the CDR3 reads TGTGCCAGCAGGGACAGGGGATGGGGCACTGAAGCTTTCTTT. It yields the protein CASRDRGWGTEAFF.

V is TRBV28 and J is TRBJ1-2; D not resolved. Germline V gives CDR1 MDHEN, CDR2 SYDVKM. The CDR3 spans 15 residues. The V and J ends lost 5 bases and 6 bases respectively, with 19 bases between them. The CDR3: CASSHQDGRRNGYTF. In DNA form, the CDR3 reads TGTGCCAGCAGTCATCAAGATGGCAGGAGGAATGGCTACACCTTC.

The V gene is TRBV6-5, the J gene TRBJ1-2; possibly TRBD1 for D (5 bases). The germline V gene encodes CDR1 MNHEY and CDR2 SVGAGI. V was trimmed by 7 bases and J by 2 bases, leaving 14 bases between them. This CDR3 has 14 amino acids. CDR3 nucleotide sequence: TGTGCCAGCAAACAGACAGACCGCAACTATGGCTACACCTTC. It specifies CASKQTDRNYGYTF.

On this clone itself: Different DNA sequences within this sample yield the same CDR3. The chain employs TRBV4-3 and TRBJ2-7; D might be TRBD2 (6 bases). CDR1 and CDR2 (germline): LGHNA, YSLEER. This CDR3 comprises 14 residues. V shed 0 bases and J shed 2 bases, with 8 bases lying between them. CDR3 nucleotides: TGCGCCAGCAGCCAAGAAGGCGGGGCCTACGAGCAGTACTTC. It yields the protein CASSQEGGAYEQYF.

The chain couples TRBV5-1 to TRBJ1-5; D is undetermined. The CDR3 totals 13 residues. Germline V gene data show CDR1 as SGHRS and CDR2 as YFSETQ. V was trimmed by 4 bases and J by 3 bases, leaving 8 bases between them. The CDR3 here is CASSPSLNQPQHF. The CDR3 bases are TGCGCCAGCAGCCCCTCCCTCAATCAGCCCCAGCATTTT.